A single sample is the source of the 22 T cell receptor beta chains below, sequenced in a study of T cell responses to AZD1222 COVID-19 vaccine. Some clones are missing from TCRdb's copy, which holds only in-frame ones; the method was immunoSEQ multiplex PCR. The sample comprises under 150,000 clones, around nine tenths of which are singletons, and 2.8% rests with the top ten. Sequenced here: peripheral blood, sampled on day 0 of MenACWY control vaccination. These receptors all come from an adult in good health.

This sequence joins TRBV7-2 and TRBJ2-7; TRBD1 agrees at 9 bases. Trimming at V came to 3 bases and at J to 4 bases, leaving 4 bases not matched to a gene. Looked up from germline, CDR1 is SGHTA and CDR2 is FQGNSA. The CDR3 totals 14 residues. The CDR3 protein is CASSFPTGGYEQYF. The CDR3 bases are TGTGCCAGCAGCTTTCCGACAGGGGGTTACGAGCAGTACTTC.

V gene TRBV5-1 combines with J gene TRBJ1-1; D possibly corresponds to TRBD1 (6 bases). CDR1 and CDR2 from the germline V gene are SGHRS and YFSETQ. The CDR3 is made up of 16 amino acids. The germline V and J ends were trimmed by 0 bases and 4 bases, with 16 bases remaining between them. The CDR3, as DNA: TGCGCCAGCAGCTTGGACACAGGGCCAATGGGCACTGAAGCTTTCTTT. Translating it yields CASSLDTGPMGTEAFF.

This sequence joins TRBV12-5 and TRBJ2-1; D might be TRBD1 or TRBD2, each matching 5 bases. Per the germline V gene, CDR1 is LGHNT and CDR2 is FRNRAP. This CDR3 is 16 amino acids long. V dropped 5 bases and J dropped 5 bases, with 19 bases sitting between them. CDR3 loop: CASGDPGPGLDNEQFF. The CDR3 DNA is TGTGCTAGTGGTGACCCGGGGCCAGGATTAGACAATGAGCAGTTCTTC.

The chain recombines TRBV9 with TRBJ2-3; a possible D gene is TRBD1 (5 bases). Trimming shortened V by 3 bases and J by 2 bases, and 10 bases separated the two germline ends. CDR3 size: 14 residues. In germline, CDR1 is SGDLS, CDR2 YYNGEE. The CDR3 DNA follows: TGTGCCAGCAGCGGTCGACAGTCCACAGATACGCAGTATTTT. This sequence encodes CASSGRQSTDTQYF.

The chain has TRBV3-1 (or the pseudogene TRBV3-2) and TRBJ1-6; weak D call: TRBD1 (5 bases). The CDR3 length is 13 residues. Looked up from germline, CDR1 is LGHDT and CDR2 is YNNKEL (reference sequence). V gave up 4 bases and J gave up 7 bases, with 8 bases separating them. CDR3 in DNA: TGTGCCAGCAGCCGGGACCACAATTCACCCCTCCACTTT. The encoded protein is CASSRDHNSPLHF.

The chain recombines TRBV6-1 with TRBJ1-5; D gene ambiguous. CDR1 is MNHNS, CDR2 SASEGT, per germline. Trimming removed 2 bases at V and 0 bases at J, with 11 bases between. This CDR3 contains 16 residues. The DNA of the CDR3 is TGTGCCAGCAGTGAACCGGGGTTCTATAGCAATCAGCCCCAGCATTTT. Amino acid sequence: CASSEPGFYSNQPQHF.

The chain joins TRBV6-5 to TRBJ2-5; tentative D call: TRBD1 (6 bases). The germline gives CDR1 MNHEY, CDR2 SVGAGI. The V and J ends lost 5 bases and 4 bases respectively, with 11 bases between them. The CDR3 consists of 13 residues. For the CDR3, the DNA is TGTGCCAGCAGTACGACAGGATCAGAGACCCAGTACTTC. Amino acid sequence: CASSTTGSETQYF.

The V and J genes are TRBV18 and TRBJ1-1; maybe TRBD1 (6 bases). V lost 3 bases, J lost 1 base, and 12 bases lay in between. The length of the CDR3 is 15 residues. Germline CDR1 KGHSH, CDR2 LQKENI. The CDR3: CASSPGAGKNTEAFF. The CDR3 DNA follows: TGTGCCAGCTCACCGGGGGCCGGCAAGAACACTGAAGCTTTCTTT.

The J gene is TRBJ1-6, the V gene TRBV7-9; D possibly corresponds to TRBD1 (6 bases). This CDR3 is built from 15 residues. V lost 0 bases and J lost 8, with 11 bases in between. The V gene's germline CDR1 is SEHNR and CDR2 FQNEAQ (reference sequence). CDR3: CASSLAQGAHSPLHF. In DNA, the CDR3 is TGTGCCAGCAGCTTAGCACAGGGAGCCCATTCACCCCTCCACTTT. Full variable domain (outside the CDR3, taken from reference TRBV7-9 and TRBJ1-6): DTGVSQNPRHKITKRGQNVTFRCDPISEHNRLYWYRQTLGQGPEFLTYFQNEAQLEKSRLLSDRFSAERPKGSFSTLEIQRTEQGDSAMYLCASSLAQGAHSPLHFGNGTRLTVT.

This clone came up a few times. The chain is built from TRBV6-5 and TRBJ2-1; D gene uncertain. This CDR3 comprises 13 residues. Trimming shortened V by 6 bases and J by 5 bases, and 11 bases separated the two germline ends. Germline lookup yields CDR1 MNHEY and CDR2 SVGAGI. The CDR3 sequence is CASSPTRNNEQFF. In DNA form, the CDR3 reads TGTGCCAGCAGCCCGACCAGAAACAATGAGCAGTTCTTC.

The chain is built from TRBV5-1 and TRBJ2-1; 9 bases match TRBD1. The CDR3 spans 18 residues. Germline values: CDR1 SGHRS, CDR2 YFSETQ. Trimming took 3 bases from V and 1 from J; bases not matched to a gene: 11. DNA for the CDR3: TGCGCCAGCAGCTCCGACAACAGGGGGCGCCGTTCCTACAATGAGCAGTTCTTC. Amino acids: CASSSDNRGRRSYNEQFF.

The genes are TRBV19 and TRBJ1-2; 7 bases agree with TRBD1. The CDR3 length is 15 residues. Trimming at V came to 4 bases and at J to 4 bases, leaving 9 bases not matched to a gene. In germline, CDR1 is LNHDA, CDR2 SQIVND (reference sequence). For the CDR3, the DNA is TGTGCCAGTAGTACCCTACAGGGGACCCTCTATGGCTACACCTTC. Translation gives CASSTLQGTLYGYTF.

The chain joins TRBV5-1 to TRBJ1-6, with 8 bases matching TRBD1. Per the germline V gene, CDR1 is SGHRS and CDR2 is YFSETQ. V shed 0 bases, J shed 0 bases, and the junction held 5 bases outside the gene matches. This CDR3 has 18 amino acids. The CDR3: CASSLDGQGGSYNSPLHF. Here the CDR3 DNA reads TGCGCCAGCAGCTTGGACGGACAGGGTGGCTCCTATAATTCACCCCTCCACTTT.

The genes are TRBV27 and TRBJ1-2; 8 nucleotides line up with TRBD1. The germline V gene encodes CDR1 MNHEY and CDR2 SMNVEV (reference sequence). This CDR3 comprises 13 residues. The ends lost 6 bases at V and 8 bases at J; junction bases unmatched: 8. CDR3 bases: TGTGCCAGCAGAGGACAGGGTGCGAAGGGCTACACCTTC. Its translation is CASRGQGAKGYTF.

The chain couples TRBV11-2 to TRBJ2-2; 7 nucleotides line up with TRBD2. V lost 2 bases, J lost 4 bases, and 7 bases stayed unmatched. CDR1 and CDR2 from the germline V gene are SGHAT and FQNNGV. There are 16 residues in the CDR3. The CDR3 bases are TGTGCCAGCAGCTTATCCTCCGGGGGGAGCACCGGGGAGCTGTTTTTT. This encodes CASSLSSGGSTGELFF.

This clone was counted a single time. CDR3 DNA: TGCAGTGCTAGAAAATTAGAGACCCAGTACTTC. This codes for CSARKLETQYF. The chain has TRBV20-1 and TRBJ2-5; unclear D gene. From germline, CDR1 is DFQATT and CDR2 SNEGSKA (reference sequence). With 2 bases removed from V and 4 bases from J, the gap between germline ends came to 5 bases. This CDR3 is 11 amino acids long.

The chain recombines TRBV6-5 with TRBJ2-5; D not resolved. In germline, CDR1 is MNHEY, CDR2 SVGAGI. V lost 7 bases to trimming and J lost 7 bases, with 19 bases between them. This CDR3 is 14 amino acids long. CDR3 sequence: CASTVNSRVGTQYF. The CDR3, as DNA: TGTGCCAGCACAGTCAACAGCCGGGTCGGGACCCAGTACTTC.

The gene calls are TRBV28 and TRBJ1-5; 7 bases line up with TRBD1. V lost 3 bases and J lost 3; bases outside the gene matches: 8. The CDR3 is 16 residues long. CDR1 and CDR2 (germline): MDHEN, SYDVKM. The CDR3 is CASSLGQWDNNQPQHF. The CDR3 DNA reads TGTGCCAGCAGTTTGGGACAGTGGGACAACAATCAGCCCCAGCATTTT.

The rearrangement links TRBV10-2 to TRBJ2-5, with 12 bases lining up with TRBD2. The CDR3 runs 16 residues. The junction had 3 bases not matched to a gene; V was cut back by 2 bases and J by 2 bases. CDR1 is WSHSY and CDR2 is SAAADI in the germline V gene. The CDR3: CASSEGTSGLQETQYF. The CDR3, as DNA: TGCGCCAGCAGTGAGGGGACTAGCGGGCTTCAAGAGACCCAGTACTTC.

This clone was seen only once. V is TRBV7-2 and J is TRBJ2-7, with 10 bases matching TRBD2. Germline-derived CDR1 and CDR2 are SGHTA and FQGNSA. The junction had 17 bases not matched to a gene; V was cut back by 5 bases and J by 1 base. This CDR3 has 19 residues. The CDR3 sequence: CASSLTIYASSGRSYEQYF. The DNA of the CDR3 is TGTGCCAGCAGCCTCACTATCTATGCCTCTAGCGGGAGATCCTACGAGCAGTACTTC. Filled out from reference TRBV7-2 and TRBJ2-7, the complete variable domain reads GAGVSQSPSNKVTEKGKDVELRCDPISGHTALYWYRQSLGQGLEFLIYFQGNSAPDKSGLPSDRFSAERTGGSVSTLTIQRTQQEDSAVYLCASSLTIYASSGRSYEQYFGPGTRLTVT.

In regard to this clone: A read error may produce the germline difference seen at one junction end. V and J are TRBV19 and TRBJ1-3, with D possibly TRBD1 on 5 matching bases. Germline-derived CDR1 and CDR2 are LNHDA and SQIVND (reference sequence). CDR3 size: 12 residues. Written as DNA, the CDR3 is TGTGCCAGTATGGGAGAACCGGGACTCCGTGATTTT. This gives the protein CASMGEPGLRDF.

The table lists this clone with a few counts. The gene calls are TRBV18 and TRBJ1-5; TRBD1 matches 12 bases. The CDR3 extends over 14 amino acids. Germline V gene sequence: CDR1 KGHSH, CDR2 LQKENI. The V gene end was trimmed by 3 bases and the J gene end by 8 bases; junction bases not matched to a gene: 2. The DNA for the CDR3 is TGTGCCAGCTCACCGGGACAGGGGGCAAAGCCCCAGCATTTT. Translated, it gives CASSPGQGAKPQHF.